This T cell receptor (beta chain) was captured by sequencing in a study of response to subunit inactivated influenza vaccine. The study's findings and limits: Few new T cells, the authors suggested, are recruited by each seasonal influenza vaccination.

TCRdb passed the RT-PCR reads through MiXCR, listing each CDR3 protein once. The repertoire holds hundreds of thousands of distinct CDR3 sequences, with 18% as singletons. V dropped 7 bases and J dropped 3 bases, with 10 bases sitting between them. The CDR3 covers 13 residues. This clonotype was found a few times. Its target is unknown. The clonotype was recovered from a man aged 45-65 years who received an inactivated influenza vaccine. The rearrangement links TRBV12-3 or TRBV12-4 to TRBJ1-3, with D perhaps matching TRBD1 (5 bases). The sample was PBMCs from blood, taken around 5 days after vaccination. Written as DNA, the CDR3 is TGTGCCAGCAACGGGGGGTATGGAAACACCATATATTTT. Its translation: CASNGGYGNTIYF.